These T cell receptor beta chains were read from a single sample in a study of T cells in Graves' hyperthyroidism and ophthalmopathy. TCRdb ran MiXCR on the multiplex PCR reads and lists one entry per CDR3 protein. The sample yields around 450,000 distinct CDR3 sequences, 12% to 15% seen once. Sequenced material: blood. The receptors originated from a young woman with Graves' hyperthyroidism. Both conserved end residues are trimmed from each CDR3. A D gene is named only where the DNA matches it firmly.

CDR3 protein: SVRGQGYNEQF
D gene: .
J gene: TRBJ2-1
V gene: TRBV29-1

CDR3 protein: AWSHLSTNQPQH
D gene: .
J gene: TRBJ1-5
V gene: TRBV30

CDR3 protein: SAGGADRFNTEAF
D gene: .
J gene: TRBJ1-1
V gene: TRBV20-1

CDR3 protein: AWSAGTGVEKLF
D gene: .
J gene: TRBJ1-4
V gene: TRBV30

CDR3 protein: AWTGTANYGYT
D gene: TRBD1
J gene: TRBJ1-2
V gene: TRBV30

CDR3 protein: SARGNRDRVALGNQPQH
D gene: TRBD1
J gene: TRBJ1-5
V gene: TRBV20-1

CDR3 protein: ASSQDRSAQETQY
D gene: .
J gene: TRBJ2-5
V gene: TRBV3-1

CDR3 protein: ASSLLGTQPQH
D gene: .
J gene: TRBJ1-5
V gene: TRBV28

CDR3 protein: ASSVKGGDTGELF
D gene: .
J gene: TRBJ2-2
V gene: TRBV9

CDR3 protein: ASSLAGSEQY
D gene: .
J gene: TRBJ2-7
V gene: TRBV7-8

CDR3 protein: ASSLESGLNPGELF
D gene: .
J gene: TRBJ2-2
V gene: TRBV5-1

CDR3 protein: ASSWDRGSPDTQY
D gene: TRBD1
J gene: TRBJ2-3
V gene: TRBV7-8

CDR3 protein: ASSLEVVSYNEQF
D gene: .
J gene: TRBJ2-1
V gene: TRBV5-1

CDR3 protein: ASSRGSNSNQPQH
D gene: .
J gene: TRBJ1-5
V gene: TRBV28

CDR3 protein: ATSRVNRGNEKLF
D gene: TRBD1
J gene: TRBJ1-4
V gene: TRBV15

CDR3 protein: ASSPHGDSLSYEQY
D gene: .
J gene: TRBJ2-7
V gene: TRBV9

CDR3 protein: ASSIGGQASGGYT
D gene: TRBD1
J gene: TRBJ1-2
V gene: TRBV19

CDR3 protein: SARGGTGSTDTQY
D gene: TRBD2
J gene: TRBJ2-3
V gene: TRBV20-1

CDR3 protein: SARDEEELF
D gene: .
J gene: TRBJ2-2
V gene: TRBV20-1

CDR3 protein: ASSQTILAGDTQY
D gene: TRBD2
J gene: TRBJ2-3
V gene: TRBV12-3/TRBV12-4

CDR3 protein: ASSYGVSETQY
D gene: .
J gene: TRBJ2-5
V gene: TRBV11-1

CDR3 protein: ASSYGTSVYNEQF
D gene: TRBD2
J gene: TRBJ2-1
V gene: TRBV6-2/TRBV6-3

CDR3 protein: ASSLAEGSNEQF
D gene: .
J gene: TRBJ2-1
V gene: TRBV7-2

CDR3 protein: ASSSRDRGARTDTQY
D gene: TRBD1
J gene: TRBJ2-3
V gene: TRBV27

CDR3 protein: ATTGSYEQY
D gene: .
J gene: TRBJ2-7
V gene: TRBV10-3

CDR3 protein: ASSQSANSYEQY
D gene: .
J gene: TRBJ2-7
V gene: TRBV14

CDR3 protein: ASSYLGQGGGYT
D gene: TRBD1
J gene: TRBJ1-2
V gene: TRBV6-5

CDR3 protein: ASSPLTSGSGTDTQY
D gene: TRBD2
J gene: TRBJ2-3
V gene: TRBV28

CDR3 protein: ASRSRLAHEQY
D gene: TRBD2
J gene: .
V gene: TRBV6-1

CDR3 protein: ASRNGQGAHQPQH
D gene: TRBD1
J gene: TRBJ1-5
V gene: TRBV27

CDR3 protein: SARDPGTSGRTDTQY
D gene: TRBD2
J gene: TRBJ2-3
V gene: TRBV20-1

CDR3 protein: ASSLQGERETQY
D gene: TRBD1
J gene: TRBJ2-5
V gene: TRBV3-1

CDR3 protein: ASSLSFQETQY
D gene: .
J gene: TRBJ2-5
V gene: TRBV7-3

CDR3 protein: ASSQVDFLPGRPYEQY
D gene: .
J gene: TRBJ2-7
V gene: TRBV4-1

CDR3 protein: SVDRSSGRPRDSYEQY
D gene: TRBD2
J gene: TRBJ2-7
V gene: TRBV29-1

CDR3 protein: ASSLGTGAVKLF
D gene: TRBD1
J gene: TRBJ1-4
V gene: TRBV5-4

CDR3 protein: ASGLADTYNEQF
D gene: .
J gene: TRBJ2-1
V gene: TRBV5-1

CDR3 protein: ASSVDPTPYNEQF
D gene: .
J gene: TRBJ2-1
V gene: TRBV9

CDR3 protein: ASSQGRAKLTTTEAF
D gene: .
J gene: TRBJ1-1
V gene: TRBV4-2

CDR3 protein: ASSREDSGNTIY
D gene: .
J gene: TRBJ1-3
V gene: TRBV19

CDR3 protein: ASSHLAWETQY
D gene: .
J gene: TRBJ2-5
V gene: TRBV14

CDR3 protein: ASSHATGTVNTEAF
D gene: TRBD1
J gene: TRBJ1-1
V gene: TRBV3-1

CDR3 protein: ASSRSQQWASGRTGELF
D gene: TRBD2
J gene: TRBJ2-2
V gene: TRBV3-1

CDR3 protein: ASKGGAGGPGEQY
D gene: TRBD2
J gene: TRBJ2-7
V gene: TRBV6-2/TRBV6-3

CDR3 protein: ASSQEASGSVYNEQF
D gene: TRBD2
J gene: TRBJ2-1
V gene: TRBV4-2

CDR3 protein: SASMNSYNEQF
D gene: .
J gene: TRBJ2-1
V gene: TRBV20-1

CDR3 protein: ASSLGASSSYNEQF
D gene: .
J gene: TRBJ2-1
V gene: TRBV5-6

CDR3 protein: SARGDRGGYEQY
D gene: TRBD1
J gene: TRBJ2-7
V gene: TRBV20-1

CDR3 protein: ASSKREFWTGELF
D gene: TRBD2
J gene: TRBJ2-2
V gene: TRBV19

CDR3 protein: ATSEGVNTEAF
D gene: .
J gene: TRBJ1-1
V gene: TRBV24-1

CDR3 protein: ASSISGSLVNTEAF
D gene: .
J gene: TRBJ1-1
V gene: TRBV19

CDR3 protein: ASTDGLETQY
D gene: .
J gene: TRBJ2-5
V gene: TRBV6-2/TRBV6-3

CDR3 protein: ASSFGLADWGSTDTQY
D gene: .
J gene: TRBJ2-3
V gene: TRBV28

CDR3 protein: SATEGNQPQH
D gene: .
J gene: TRBJ1-5
V gene: TRBV20-1